This is a list of T cell receptor beta chains from one sample in a study of breast tumors, draining lymph nodes, adjacent tissues. TCRdb re-analysed the multiplex PCR reads in MiXCR, keeping a single row per CDR3 protein. The sample records 70,000 to 85,000 distinct CDR3 sequences, roughly a fifth being singletons. Source material: axillary lymph node tissue. The receptors stem from a female donor with breast cancer. Some clones in this sample may be carry-over from other donors' samples. CDR3s include the opening cysteine and the closing phenylalanine or tryptophan. D genes are given only for firm matches. The size field is filled for only some rows; it gives once, few, many or a size class.

TRBV9	many	.	TRBJ2-5	TGTGCCAGCAGTCCCGACAGACAAGAGACCCAGTACTTC	CASSPDRQETQYF
TRBV30	.	.	TRBJ1-3	TGTGCCTGGAGTGTTTTGTCGTCCTCTGGAGACACCATATATTTT	CAWSVLSSSGDTIYF
TRBV7-2	many	.	TRBJ2-5	TGTGCCAGCAGCTTATCAAGGCCACGAGAGACCCAGTACTTC	CASSLSRPRETQYF
TRBV11-2	many	.	TRBJ2-3	TGTGCCAGCAGCAAACCGGAGGGGGGCACAGATACGCAGTATTTT	CASSKPEGGTDTQYF
TRBV5-1	many	.	TRBJ1-5	TGCGCCAGCAGCCCGGACGGGGATGGACAGCCCCAGCATTTT	CASSPDGDGQPQHF
TRBV7-2	many	.	TRBJ2-1	TGTGCCAGCAGCCTCCAGCCACTAGCCACAACGTACAATGAGCAGTTCTTC	CASSLQPLATTYNEQFF
TRBV20-1	many	TRBD2	TRBJ2-1	TGCAGTGCTAGAGCGACTAGCGGGAAACCGTTCTTC	CSARATSGKPFF
TRBV2	many	.	TRBJ2-3	TGTGCCAGCAGTGACAGGCGCACAGATACGCAGTATTTT	CASSDRRTDTQYF
TRBV5-1	many	.	TRBJ1-2	TGCGCCAGCAGCTTGGCCGCAAATGACGGGTATGGCTACACCTTC	CASSLAANDGYGYTF
TRBV3-1	few	.	TRBJ1-5	TGTGCCAGCAGCCAAATGGGAGGCAATCAGCCCCAGCATTTT	CASSQMGGNQPQHF
TRBV20-1	many	.	TRBJ1-6	TGCAGTGCTAGAGATGGGGTGCAGGGCTATAATTCACCCCTCCACTTT	CSARDGVQGYNSPLHF
TRBV7-8	many	TRBD1	TRBJ2-1	TGTGCCAGCAGCTTTAGGACAGGGATAAATGAGCAGTTCTTC	CASSFRTGINEQFF
TRBV7-9	many	TRBD2	TRBJ2-7	TGTGCCAGCAGCTTAGGGACTAGCGGGAGGGCCGGGGACGAGCAGTACTTC	CASSLGTSGRAGDEQYF
TRBV7-2	many	TRBD1	TRBJ1-5	TGTGCCAGCAGTTATAATTGGGACAGCGGCAATCAGCCCCAGCATTTT	CASSYNWDSGNQPQHF
TRBV20-1	many	TRBD2	TRBJ2-7	TGCAGTGCTCCTAGCGGGAGGAACTCCTACGAGCAGTACTTC	CSAPSGRNSYEQYF
TRBV7-7	many	.	TRBJ2-7	TGTGCTAGCAGCTTAGAACGGGGACCCCGCTCCTACGAGCAGTACTTC	CASSLERGPRSYEQYF
TRBV6-5	many	TRBD1	TRBJ1-2	TGTGCCAGCAGTCCACCTTCTCTCGACAGGGCCGTCTATGGCTACACCTTC	CASSPPSLDRAVYGYTF
TRBV6-5	many	TRBD2	TRBJ2-5	TGTGCCAGCTCCCGGAGCGGGAGGGTCGGGGAGACCCAGTACTTC	CASSRSGRVGETQYF
TRBV11-3	many	.	TRBJ2-1	TGTGCCAGCAGCTTAGATCCGCGGAGCAATGAGCAGTTCTTC	CASSLDPRSNEQFF
TRBV11-2	many	.	TRBJ2-3	TGTGCCAGCAGCTATGCAGATACGCAGTATTTT	CASSYADTQYF
TRBV20-1	many	TRBD1	TRBJ1-2	TGCAGTGCTGACACTCGGGCAGGGGGCAGTGGCTACACCTTC	CSADTRAGGSGYTF
TRBV25-1	many	TRBD1	TRBJ2-2	TGTGCCAGCAGTGAGGACAGGGGGAACACCGGGGAGCTGTTTTTT	CASSEDRGNTGELFF
TRBV25-1	.	.	TRBJ2-3	TGTGCCAGCAGTGAGGCTTCGGGAGATCCAGATACGCAGTATTTT	CASSEASGDPDTQYF
TRBV20-1	many	.	TRBJ2-7	TGCAGTGCTACAGGAGGGCGTAGCTACGAGCAGTACTTC	CSATGGRSYEQYF
TRBV6-5	many	.	TRBJ2-7	TGTGCCAGCACCCAGCGGAGCTCCTACGAGCAGTACTTC	CASTQRSSYEQYF
TRBV7-8	.	.	TRBJ2-6	TGTGCCAGCAGTCTATCAGGTGGGAGACTCTCTGGGGCCAACGTCCTGACTTTC	CASSLSGGRLSGANVLTF
TRBV5-5	many	TRBD1	TRBJ1-3	TGTGCCAGCAGGAACACAGGGGCTGGAAACACCATATATTTT	CASRNTGAGNTIYF
TRBV20-1	.	.	TRBJ1-3	TGCAGTGCTAGGGAGTCTGGAAACACCATATATTTT	CSARESGNTIYF
TRBV2	many	TRBD1	TRBJ1-2	TGTGCCAGCACTCGCACAGGGGGTATGGCTATGGCTAGGCACTACTGCTTC	CASTRTGGMAMARHYCF
TRBV5-1	many	TRBD2	TRBJ2-7	TGCGCCAGCAGCTTGGGACCGGGGGAGGGCGAGCAGTACTTC	CASSLGPGEGEQYF
TRBV27	few	.	TRBJ2-7	TGTGCCAGCACCTTGGACGGATCGAGCTCCTACGAGCAGTACTTC	CASTLDGSSSYEQYF